The source of this T cell receptor (beta chain) is a study of shared clonotypes between healthy human individuals. Whole-study findings and limits: What naive subsets generally showed was a larger estimated richness than memory subsets showed.

CD8 cells classed as naive were CD45RO-negative and positively selected for CCR7, excluding terminally differentiated effector memory CD45RA+ cells. To note about this clone: Its specificity is unknown.

Germline V gene data show CDR1 as SGDLS and CDR2 as YYNGEE. V lost 3 bases, J lost 1 base, and 7 bases lay in between. This CDR3 has 14 residues. Measured with immunoSEQ multiplex PCR; TCRdb has only the in-frame clones, and not every one. The sample contains around 2.1 million clones, 93% of which appear only once. This chain joins TRBV9 and TRBJ2-2; D is undetermined. This receptor was identified in a man between 18 and 29 years old in good health. Some clones in this sample may be carry-over from other donors' samples. The sample taken for sequencing was naive CD8+ T cells from PBMCs. CDR3 in amino acids: CASSGPENTGELFF. The CDR3 DNA is TGTGCCAGCAGCGGGCCGGAGAACACCGGGGAGCTGTTTTTT.